The clone carrying this T cell receptor beta chain was seen just once. This CDR3 has 16 amino acids. This sample was taken from a study of control samples from healthy donors and cancer patients. Produced via immunoSEQ multiplex PCR; TCRdb's table is partial and in-frame only. Of 130,000 to 150,000 clones listed, about nine tenths were seen once; the top ten hold roughly 12%. The receptor comes from a young man in good health. Sequenced input: blood. V usage is TRBV21-1 and J usage is TRBJ1-4; the DNA was not compared with TRBD1, the D call given in the table. TRBV21-1 is a documented pseudogene. The DNA for the CDR3 is TGTGCCAGCAACCCACTCGCGACACAAACTAATGAAAAACTGTTTTTT. Its translation is CASNPLATQTNEKLFF.